The rows below give T cell receptor beta chains drawn from one sample of a study of cytomegalovirus exposure and HLA in healthy donors. Method: immunoSEQ multiplex PCR; TCRdb's copy keeps in-frame clones and lacks some. This sample has about 130,000 clones; roughly 87% occur once, and the top ten carry roughly 1.2%. The source material was PBMCs. The receptors originated from a young woman in good health and CMV-seronegative. CDR3s include the opening cysteine and the closing phenylalanine or tryptophan. Fields, in order: J gene, clone size, D gene, V gene, CDR3 DNA, CDR3 protein. A D gene is named only where the DNA matches it firmly. A row's size may be missing; if present it is once, few, many or a size class.

>TRBJ2-3|NA|NA|TRBV6-4
TGTGCCAGCAGTGAAGAGGGCACATTTTTCCCAGATACGCAGTATTTT
CASSEEGTFFPDTQYF
>TRBJ1-2|NA|TRBD1|TRBV7-6
TGTGCCAGCATGGGACAGAACTATGGCTACACCTTC
CASMGQNYGYTF
>TRBJ2-7|NA|NA|TRBV7-7
TGTGCTAGCAGCCCGACCACAGAATACGAGCAGTACTTC
CASSPTTEYEQYF
>TRBJ2-3|NA|TRBD2|TRBV7-2
TGTGCCAGCAGCTCCAGAGCGGGGGTGGGCACCGGGACGCAGTATTTT
CASSSRAGVGTGTQYF
>TRBJ1-1|NA|NA|TRBV11-3
TGTGCCAGCAGCTTAGTTCAGGGTGGGAACACTGAAGCTTTCTTT
CASSLVQGGNTEAFF
>TRBJ1-5|NA|TRBD1|TRBV19
TGTGCCAGTTCAGGGGGCGCCGGGGATGCTCAGCCCCAGCATTTT
CASSGGAGDAQPQHF
>TRBJ1-5|NA|TRBD1|TRBV2
TGTGCCAGCAGTGCGGGACAGGGGGCGGCGACGCCCCAGCATTTT
CASSAGQGAATPQHF
>TRBJ1-2|NA|TRBD1|TRBV2
TGTGCCAGCAGCCCAGGACAGGGCTTCTATGGCTACACCTTC
CASSPGQGFYGYTF
>TRBJ2-5|once|NA|TRBV4-2
TGTGCCAGCAGCCAAGTTTCCGAAGAGACCCAGTACTTC
CASSQVSEETQYF
>TRBJ1-1|NA|NA|TRBV10-1
TGCGCCAGCAGTGAGTCGCCGGGTGAAGCTTTCTTT
CASSESPGEAFF
>TRBJ2-7|NA|NA|TRBV6-5
TGTGCCAGCAGTTACTCCCAGGCCCATGCCTACGAGCAGTACTTC
CASSYSQAHAYEQYF
>TRBJ1-1|NA|TRBD1|TRBV10-3
TGTGCCATCAGTAGCCGGGACAGCGAAGCTTTCTTT
CAISSRDSEAFF
>TRBJ2-1|NA|NA|TRBV9
TGTGCCAGCAGCGTAGGGTCAGTTGGTGAGCAGTTCTTC
CASSVGSVGEQFF
>TRBJ2-7|NA|NA|TRBV6-5
TGTGCCAGCAGTTACGATGGGGGGAGCTCCTACGAGCAGTACTTC
CASSYDGGSSYEQYF
>TRBJ1-3|NA|NA|TRBV7-9
TGTGCCAGCAGCCCTTTGATGTCCGTAGGGAGCTCTGGAAACACCATATATTTT
CASSPLMSVGSSGNTIYF
>TRBJ2-1|NA|NA|TRBV4-1
TGCGCCAGCAGCCAAGAGGAGGAGTTTCCGTTCTTC
CASSQEEEFPFF
>TRBJ2-7|NA|TRBD2|TRBV7-2
TGTGCCAGCAGCTTAGGAGCGGGGGGGCTCTACGAGCAGTACTTC
CASSLGAGGLYEQYF
>TRBJ1-4|NA|NA|TRBV5-5
TGTGCCAGCAGCATTGGGGCTGGGGAAAAACTGTTTTTT
CASSIGAGEKLFF
>TRBJ1-1|NA|NA|TRBV7-9
TGTGCCAGCAGCTTTCAGGGTTTGAGCACTGAAGCTTTCTTT
CASSFQGLSTEAFF
>TRBJ2-3|NA|NA|TRBV5-4
TGTGCCAGCAGCTCCGGTGCGGGGACGACAGATACGCAGTATTTT
CASSSGAGTTDTQYF
>TRBJ2-1|NA|TRBD1|TRBV18
TGTGCCAGCTCACCGTCGACAGGGGGGTATTACAATGAGCAGTTCTTC
CASSPSTGGYYNEQFF
>TRBJ2-7|NA|NA|TRBV27
TGTGCCAGCAGATCGGGACATTCCTACGAGCAGTACTTC
CASRSGHSYEQYF
>TRBJ2-1|NA|TRBD1|TRBV7-9
TGTGCCAGCAGCTCCCGGGACAGGAGTTACAATGAGCAGTTCTTC
CASSSRDRSYNEQFF
>TRBJ2-2|NA|NA|TRBV2
TGTGCCAGCATCGGCCAACAGGTCACCGGGGAGCTGTTTTTT
CASIGQQVTGELFF
>TRBJ1-1|NA|NA|TRBV7-6
TGTGCCAGCAGCTTTCAGGGTTTCGAGACGACTGAAGCTTTCTTT
CASSFQGFETTEAFF
>TRBJ2-2|NA|TRBD2|TRBV5-6
TGTGCCAGCAGCTTTGGGAAGGCTAGCGGGGGGCACACCGGGGAGCTGTTTTTT
CASSFGKASGGHTGELFF
>TRBJ1-2|NA|NA|TRBV4-1
TGCGCCAGCAGCCTCTCAGGGGTAAGGGGGAACTATGGCTACACCTTC
CASSLSGVRGNYGYTF
>TRBJ1-5|NA|NA|TRBV6-1
TGTGCCAGCAGTGATCGGCGCCAGGGGATCCAGCCCCAGCATTTT
CASSDRRQGIQPQHF
>TRBJ2-5|NA|NA|TRBV6-1
TGTGCCAGCAGTGAACTTCCAGGGGCCGAAGAGACCCAGTACTTC
CASSELPGAEETQYF
>TRBJ1-6|few|TRBD1|TRBV5-6
TGTGCCAGCAGCCTGGACAGGGGAGCTTCACCCCTCCACTTT
CASSLDRGASPLHF
>TRBJ2-7|NA|NA|TRBV5-8
TGTGCCAGCAGCTTGGACCAGGGCTCCTACGAGCAGTACTTC
CASSLDQGSYEQYF
>TRBJ2-7|NA|TRBD2|TRBV19
TGTGCCAGTAGTGCAACTAGCGGGGGTTCCTACGAGCAGTACTTC
CASSATSGGSYEQYF
>TRBJ1-4|NA|TRBD1|TRBV9
TGTGCCAGCACTACAGGGGCTTTGAATGAAAAACTGTTTTTT
CASTTGALNEKLFF
>TRBJ1-3|NA|NA|TRBV7-9
TGTGCCAGCAGCTTATATCAGGGCCCAGCGGGAAACACCATATATTTT
CASSLYQGPAGNTIYF
>TRBJ2-1|NA|NA|TRBV6-1
TGTGCCCTTTCCGAACTGGGTCTGGGCGGGAATGAGCAGTTCTTC
CALSELGLGGNEQFF
>TRBJ1-3|few|NA|TRBV6-5
TGTGCCAGCAGTTACTCGGACAACCGCTCTGGAAACACCATATATTTT
CASSYSDNRSGNTIYF
>TRBJ1-2|NA|NA|TRBV2
TGTGCCAGCTGGGGGGGCTATGGCTACACCTTC
CASWGGYGYTF
>TRBJ1-1|NA|NA|TRBV6-5
TGTGCCAGCAGTTACAGGGGCGAGAGCACTGAAGCTTTCTTT
CASSYRGESTEAFF
>TRBJ1-1|NA|NA|TRBV7-9
TGTGCCAGCAGCTTGACTGCAAACACTGAAGCTTTCTTT
CASSLTANTEAFF
>TRBJ1-6|once|TRBD1|TRBV18
TGTGCCAGCTCACCACCGGGACAGGGATTTAATTCACCCCTCCACTTT
CASSPPGQGFNSPLHF
>TRBJ1-3|NA|NA|TRBV11-2
TGTGCCAGCAGCGTGGTGCAGGGAAACACCATATATTTT
CASSVVQGNTIYF
>TRBJ1-6|NA|NA|TRBV5-6
TGTGCCAGCAGCTTGGACAGAGATAATTCACCCCTCCACTTT
CASSLDRDNSPLHF
>TRBJ1-5|few|NA|TRBV5-1
TGCGCCAGCAGCCCAAGCCCTAATCAGCCCCAGCATTTT
CASSPSPNQPQHF
>TRBJ1-2|NA|NA|TRBV2
TGTGCCAGCAGTGAAACAGGGTATGGCTACACCTTC
CASSETGYGYTF
>TRBJ1-1|NA|TRBD1|TRBV6-5
TGTGCCAGCAGCCGAACGGGACAGCCTAACACTGAAGCTTTCTTT
CASSRTGQPNTEAFF
>TRBJ2-3|NA|TRBD2|TRBV11-2
TGTGCCAGCAGCCCACGTTTACTAGCGGGGGGGCCGTGGATAGATACGCAGTATTTT
CASSPRLLAGGPWIDTQYF
>TRBJ2-3|NA|TRBD2|TRBV9
TGTGCCAGCAGCGTCCTAGCGGGGGGTGCAGATACGCAGTATTTT
CASSVLAGGADTQYF
>TRBJ1-6|NA|NA|TRBV11-2
TGTGCCAGCAGTACTATGATTGGACCCCTCCACTTT
CASSTMIGPLHF
>TRBJ2-6|NA|NA|TRBV4-1
TGCGCCAGCAGCCAAGATCCCCTGTCTGGGGCCAACGTCCTGACTTTC
CASSQDPLSGANVLTF